The source of this TCR beta chain is a study of patients and donors after allogeneic stem cell transplantation. The V end lost 0 bases, the J end lost 3 bases, and 18 bases lay between the germline ends. In germline, CDR1 is LGHNA, CDR2 YNFKEQ. The CDR3 has 17 amino acids. TCRdb re-called the RT-PCR reads with MiXCR, one entry per CDR3 protein. This repertoire shows about 110,000 distinct CDR3 sequences, 35% found once; its top ten account for 27%. The clonotype originates from a human donor who was either an allogeneic HSCT recipient or a stem cell or donor lymphocyte infusion donor (not recorded which). It is not recorded whose cells these are; they may come from a transplant donor. Sequencing was performed on blood, either unsorted or a sorted T cell fraction (not recorded which). V and J are TRBV4-2 and TRBJ2-7, with D perhaps given as TRBD1 or TRBD2 (5 bases each). CDR3 residues: CASSQERGVSSIYEQYF. The DNA of the CDR3 is TGTGCCAGCAGCCAAGAGAGAGGGGTAAGCAGTATCTACGAGCAGTACTTC.